This TCR beta chain was recovered during a study of blood T cell repertoires in COVID-19. In terms of age and location, participants ranged from about 18 to 95 years and lived in about two dozen US areas. Participants' reported clinical history set cohort assignment. Original processing methods: Amplifying reference gene primers gave estimates of nucleated cell counts. The method was immunoSEQ multiplex PCR; TCRdb's version includes in-frame clones alone and lacks a portion of them. The DNA gave D and trimming, while V, J and clone size come from that table. Of about 470,000 clones listed, 87% are singletons. V was cut by 3 bases and J by 1 base, with 11 bases left in between. The CDR3 has 15 amino acids. Germline V gene data show CDR1 as SGHTS and CDR2 as YDEGEE.

The genes are TRBV5-8 and TRBJ2-1; no reliable D call. This clonotype originated in a woman between 18 and 29 years old who had recovered from COVID-19. Sequencing was carried out using PBMCs or T cells enriched from blood (not recorded which). The CDR3 reads CASSSSGQSYNEQFF. CDR3 DNA: TGTGCCAGCAGCTCCTCGGGTCAGTCCTACAATGAGCAGTTCTTC.